The clone carrying this TCR beta chain was detected a few times. Its specificity is not known. These data are taken from a study of T cell repertoires in cytomegalovirus infection. Overall study context: The public TCR beta signatures pointed to both CMV infection and matching HLA type.

TCRdb independently ran MiXCR on the reads; one entry per CDR3 protein. The sample lists approximately 1,000,000 distinct CDR3 sequences, about 33% occurring once. Points from the study as a whole: HLA-C-restricted TCR beta clonotypes specific for CMV led the ex vivo response.

The ends lost 6 bases at V and 5 bases at J; junction bases unmatched: 7. The CDR3 is 15 residues long. Germline lookup yields CDR1 MNHEY and CDR2 SMNVEV (reference sequence). The receptor comes from a human donor in good health (CMV status not recorded). Some clones in this sample may be carry-over from other donors' samples. This sequence joins TRBV27 and TRBJ2-1, with TRBD1 matching 10 bases. This material consisted of cultured CD8+ T cells from PBMCs, taken from culture after CMV antigen stimulation. CDR3 in DNA: TGTGCCAGCAGGAAGGGACAGGGGACTAACAATGAGCAGTTCTTC. It yields the protein CASRKGQGTNNEQFF.